The T cell receptor beta chain under discussion was sequenced for a study of shared clonotypes between healthy human individuals. Study-wide results and limits: A generally larger estimated richness was seen in naive subsets than in memory subsets.

CDR1 is LGHNA, CDR2 YNFKEQ, per germline. V lost 0 bases, J lost 0 bases, and 12 bases lay in between. This CDR3 has 17 residues. About this clone itself: Its antigen is not known.

Clones were sequenced by immunoSEQ multiplex PCR, and TCRdb holds only the in-frame ones, with some missing. The data hold about 2.4 million clones, with roughly 93% observed a single time. The sequence was obtained from a man between 18 and 35 years old in good health. Some clones in this sample may be carry-over from other donors' samples. The chain joins TRBV4-2 to TRBJ1-3, with D unresolved. The source material was naive CD4+ T cells from PBMCs. The subset was: CD45RA+ positively selected. The CDR3 loop is CASSQDLPAASGNTIYF. The CDR3 coding sequence is TGTGCCAGCAGCCAAGATCTTCCGGCAGCCTCTGGAAACACCATATATTTT.